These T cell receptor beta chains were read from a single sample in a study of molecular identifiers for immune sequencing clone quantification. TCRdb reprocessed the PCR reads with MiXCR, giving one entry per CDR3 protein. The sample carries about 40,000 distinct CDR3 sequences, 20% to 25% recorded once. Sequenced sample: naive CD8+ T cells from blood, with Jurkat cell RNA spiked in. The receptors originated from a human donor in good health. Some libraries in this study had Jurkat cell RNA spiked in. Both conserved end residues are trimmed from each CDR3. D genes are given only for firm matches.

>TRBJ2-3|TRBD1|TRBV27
ASSMTGQSTDTQY
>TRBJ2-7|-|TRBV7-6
ASSSDSPGEQY
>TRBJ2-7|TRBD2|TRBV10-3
AISESGGKGTYEQY
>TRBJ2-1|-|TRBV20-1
SARDEGYTYNEQF
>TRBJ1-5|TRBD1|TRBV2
ASRGTGFNQPQH
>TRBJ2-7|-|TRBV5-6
ASSLRGVAEQY
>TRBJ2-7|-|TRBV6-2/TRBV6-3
ASSYRYEQY
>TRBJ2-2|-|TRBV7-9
ASSHAASNTGELF
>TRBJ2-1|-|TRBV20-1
SASSQREWGYNEQF
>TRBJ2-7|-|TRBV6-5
ASTSSGEQY
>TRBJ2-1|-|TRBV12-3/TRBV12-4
VSRYSRSEQF
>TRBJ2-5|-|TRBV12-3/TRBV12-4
ASSTRPETQY
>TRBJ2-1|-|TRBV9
ASSPRTGSSYNEQF
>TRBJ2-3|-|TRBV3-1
ASSPGTLLDTQY
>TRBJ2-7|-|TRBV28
ASSIQGNPYEQY
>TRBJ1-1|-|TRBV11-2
ASSVTDQGLWTEAF
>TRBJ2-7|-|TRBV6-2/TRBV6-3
ASSHDYEQY
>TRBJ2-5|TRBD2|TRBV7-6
ASSLDASGGYQETQY
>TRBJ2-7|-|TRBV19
ASSTDGSSYGQY
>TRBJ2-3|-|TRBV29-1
SVEAGAHTDTQY
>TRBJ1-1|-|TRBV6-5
ASSPGWGAF
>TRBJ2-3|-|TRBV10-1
ASSDRHGSIGTDTQY
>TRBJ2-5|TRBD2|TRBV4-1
ASSQDGASGSARPQETQY
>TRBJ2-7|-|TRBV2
ASQGSLDYEQY
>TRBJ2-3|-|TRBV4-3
ASPQDLVAYTQY
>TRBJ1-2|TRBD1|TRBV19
ATGQGVYGYT
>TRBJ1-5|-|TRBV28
ASARPGALRNQPQH
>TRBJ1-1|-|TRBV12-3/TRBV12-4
ASSNIQDTEAF
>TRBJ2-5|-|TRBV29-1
SVEGSTSTQETQY
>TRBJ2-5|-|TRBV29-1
SVEATQETQY
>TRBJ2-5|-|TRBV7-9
ASSLDLGAETQY
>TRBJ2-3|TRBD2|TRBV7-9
ASRPGLAAADTQY
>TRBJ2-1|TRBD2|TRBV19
ASSITSGGANEQF
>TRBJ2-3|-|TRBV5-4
ASSFSSNTDTQY
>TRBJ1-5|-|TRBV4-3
ASSHPPRNQPQH
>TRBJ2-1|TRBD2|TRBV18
ASSPSSGGAYEQF
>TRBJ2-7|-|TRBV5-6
ASTLVNSGHEQY
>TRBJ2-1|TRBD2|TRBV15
ATSSLSGTRDRYEQF
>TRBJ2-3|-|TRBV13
ASSSGSPGGVADTQY
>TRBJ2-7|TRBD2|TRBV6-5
ASSGSGRAHEQY
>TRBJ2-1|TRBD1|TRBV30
ASEGGPYNEQF
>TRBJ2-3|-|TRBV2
ASSDWGAGYTDTQY
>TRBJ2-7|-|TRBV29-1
SVTISYEQY
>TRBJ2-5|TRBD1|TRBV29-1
SAVPGTGEETQY
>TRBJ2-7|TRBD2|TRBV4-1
ASSQASGGFSYEQY
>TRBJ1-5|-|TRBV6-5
ASSPHRAQPQH
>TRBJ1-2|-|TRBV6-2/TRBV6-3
ARSSEDRPDYGYP
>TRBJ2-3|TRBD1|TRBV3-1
ASSHDAPGQGRDTQY
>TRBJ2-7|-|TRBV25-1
ASSVGEPYEQY
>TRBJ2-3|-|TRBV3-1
ASSQVTSSTDTQY
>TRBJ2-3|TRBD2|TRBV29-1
SVPTSGGSLGDTQY
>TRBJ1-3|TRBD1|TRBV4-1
VGSQETGGLPGNTIY
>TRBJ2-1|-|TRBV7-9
ASENGQKPDNEQF
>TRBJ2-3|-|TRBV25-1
ASSDLVLGSPTDTQY
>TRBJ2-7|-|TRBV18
ASSPENQAFGQY